This T cell receptor (beta chain) is drawn from a study of blood T cell repertoires in COVID-19. Study overall: The United States, Italy and Spain provided the acute and convalescent COVID-19 samples. PBMCs, B-cell-depleted T cells, or T cells provided the cDNA or gDNA that made up the material.

Authors' methods: Counts of nucleated cells, estimated from reference gene primer amplification, were obtained. Assay: immunoSEQ multiplex PCR; the TCRdb copy retains only in-frame clones and omits some. D and trimming come from the DNA, and the V and J calls and clone size come from that table. The sample has over 85,000 clones; 87% are singletons. Trimming stripped 0 bases from V and 5 bases from J, with 14 bases between. CDR3 length: 16 residues. Germline-derived CDR1 and CDR2 are SGHTS and YDEGEE. This sequence originates from a man aged 50 to 60 with active COVID-19. The sample was peripheral blood. The chain uses TRBV5-8 and TRBJ2-2; D is undetermined. Here the CDR3 reads CASSLGARSATGELFF. CDR3 in DNA: TGTGCCAGCAGCTTGGGAGCTAGGTCGGCGACCGGGGAGCTGTTTTTT.